This entry lists 17 T cell receptor beta chains sequenced from one sample in a study of cytomegalovirus exposure and HLA in healthy donors. The PCR used 60 Vbeta and 13 Jbeta primers. Method: immunoSEQ multiplex PCR; TCRdb's copy keeps in-frame clones and lacks some. The listing contains about 140,000 clones. The sequencing sample was made of PBMCs. These receptors were collected from a woman aged 18 to 35 in good health and CMV-seronegative.

The chain combines TRBV5-4 with TRBJ2-5; 7 bases match TRBD2. This CDR3 has 16 residues. CDR1 SGHNT and CDR2 YYREEE come from the germline V gene (reference sequence). V was clipped by 5 bases and J by 2 bases; unmatched bases: 12. CDR3 in amino acids: CASRAIGVAGQETQYF. CDR3 nucleotide sequence: TGTGCCAGCAGGGCGATAGGGGTAGCGGGTCAAGAGACCCAGTACTTC.

This chain's CDR3 is CASSRQFNYEQYV. CDR3 coding DNA: TGTGCCAGCAGCCGACAGTTTAATTACGAGCAGTACGTC. This chain links TRBV6-6 with TRBJ2-7; TRBD1 might be the D (5 bases). This CDR3 is built from 13 residues. The germline V gene encodes CDR1 MNHNY and CDR2 SVGAGI (reference sequence). V gave up 6 bases and J gave up 4 bases, with 13 bases separating them.

V is TRBV11-3 and J is TRBJ1-2; no firm D call. This CDR3 contains 12 residues. Looked up from germline, CDR1 is SGHNT and CDR2 is YENEEA. Between the trimmed V and J ends, which lost 1 base and 8 bases, there was a span of 8 bases. In DNA form, the CDR3 reads TGTGCCAGCAGCTTAGGTCGGGAGGGCTACACCTTC. Its protein is CASSLGREGYTF.

The rearrangement joins TRBV9 to TRBJ1-4; D is possibly TRBD1 (6 bases). The germline gives CDR1 SGDLS, CDR2 YYNGEE. V was trimmed by 5 bases and J by 6 bases, leaving 11 bases between them. This CDR3 spans 13 amino acids. CDR3 amino acids: CASRGGDYEKLFF. The CDR3 DNA sequence: TGTGCCAGCAGAGGGGGAGACTATGAAAAACTGTTTTTT.

V and J are TRBV5-4 and TRBJ2-7; 11 bases agree with TRBD1. Germline V gene sequence: CDR1 SGHNT, CDR2 YYREEE (reference sequence). V was pared by 4 bases and J by 3 bases, with 3 bases of the junction left unmatched. The CDR3 runs 14 residues. CDR3 nucleotide sequence: TGTGCCAGCAGCCCTGGGACAGGGGGCTACGAGCAGTACGTC. Amino acid sequence: CASSPGTGGYEQYV.

The chain recombines TRBV18 with TRBJ2-7, with TRBD2 as a possible D gene (5 bases). CDR1 KGHSH and CDR2 LQKENI come from the germline V gene. Trimming cost V 3 bases and J 5 bases, with 11 bases left between them. This CDR3 is built from 13 residues. The CDR3: CASSPSGSDEQYV. CDR3 coding DNA: TGTGCCAGCTCACCTTCTGGGAGCGACGAGCAGTACGTC.

J is TRBJ1-3 and V is TRBV4-2, with D maybe TRBD1 (6 bases). CDR3 size: 16 residues. Germline V lookup: CDR1 LGHNA, CDR2 YNFKEQ. V lost 2 bases to trimming and J lost 4 bases, with 15 bases between them. CDR3 in DNA: TGTGCCAGCAGCCAAAATACAGGGAACTCAGGAAACACCATATATTTT. Its translation is CASSQNTGNSGNTIYF.

V usage is TRBV6-5 and J usage is TRBJ2-7; 7 bases fit TRBD1. This CDR3 spans 14 amino acids. CDR1 MNHEY and CDR2 SVGAGI come from the germline V gene. Trimming took 7 bases from V and 2 from J; bases not matched to a gene: 8. The CDR3 DNA sequence: TGTGCCAGCAAGGGCTTGGGACAGCCCTACGAGCAGTACTTC. This translates into CASKGLGQPYEQYF.

The chain employs TRBV11-3 and TRBJ2-2, with 7 bases lining up with TRBD1. This CDR3 region has 16 residues. The J segment lost 1 base and the V segment lost 5 bases, leaving 7 bases of the junction unmatched. Germline assignment: CDR1 SGHNT and CDR2 YENEEA. As DNA, the CDR3 is TGTGCCAGCAGCCGAGTATCAGGGGGGAACACCGGGGAGCTGTTTTTT. Its translation: CASSRVSGGNTGELFF.

The chain recombines TRBV5-6 with TRBJ1-3, with D unresolved. The CDR3 consists of 13 residues. CDR1 is SGHDT, CDR2 YYEEEE, per germline. V lost 4 bases and J lost 2, with 7 bases in between. CDR3: CASSAGAGNTIYF. The CDR3 DNA follows: TGTGCCAGCAGCGCCGGGGCTGGAAACACCATATATTTT.

This chain joins TRBV7-3 and TRBJ1-3; the match to TRBD1 covers 9 bases. CDR1 SGHTA and CDR2 FQGTGA come from the germline V gene. V dropped 6 bases and J dropped 4; count of bases not matched to a gene: 7. The CDR3 runs to 15 residues. As DNA, the CDR3 is TGTGCCAGCAGTCAACAGGGGGCTGGAGGAAACACCATATATTTT. Encoded protein: CASSQQGAGGNTIYF.

Considering frequency, this clone is medium-sized. The chain employs TRBV7-8 and TRBJ2-6; 9 positions match TRBD1. The CDR3 length is 18 residues. Germline assignment: CDR1 SGHVS and CDR2 FQNEAQ. V trimming: 0 bases; J trimming: 4 bases; junction bases outside the gene matches: 7. The CDR3 region has the DNA TGTGCCAGCAGCTTAGCTCCCGGGACAGGGCCCGGGGCCAACGTCCTGACTTTC. Residues: CASSLAPGTGPGANVLTF.

The rearrangement uses TRBV6-5 and TRBJ1-1, with 8 bases lining up with TRBD1. The CDR3 runs to 14 residues. Germline values: CDR1 MNHEY, CDR2 SVGAGI. With V trimmed by 2 bases and J by 5 bases, 4 bases remained unmatched. The DNA for the CDR3 is TGTGCCAGCAGTTACGGACAGGGCGTTACTGAAGCTTTCTTT. It specifies CASSYGQGVTEAFF.

The chain carries TRBV15 and TRBJ2-5; TRBD1 agrees at 10 bases. The V gene's germline CDR1 is LNHNV and CDR2 YYDKDF (reference sequence). The trim removed 1 base at V and 2 bases at J, leaving 1 base unmatched. The CDR3 contains 15 residues. The CDR3 DNA follows: TGTGCCACCAGCAGAGTGGGACAGGGGCAAGAGACCCAGTACTTC. Amino acid sequence: CATSRVGQGQETQYF.

DNA for the CDR3: TGTGCCAGCAGTGGAAAACAGGGGGCGGACTATGGCTACACCTTC. Amino acid sequence: CASSGKQGADYGYTF. This chain connects TRBV25-1 to TRBJ1-2, with 9 bases lining up with TRBD1. Germline CDR1 and CDR2: MGHDK and SYGVNS. V lost 4 bases to trimming and J lost 3 bases; unmatched junction nucleotides: 6. CDR3 size: 15 residues.

The chain employs TRBV4-2 and TRBJ2-4; D is uncertain. V was cut by 1 base and J by 11 bases, with 9 bases left in between. The germline V gene encodes CDR1 LGHNA and CDR2 YNFKEQ. The CDR3 is made up of 12 amino acids. The CDR3 reads CASSQGENFQYF. DNA for the CDR3: TGTGCCAGCAGCCAAGGAGAGAATTTTCAGTACTTC.

V and J are TRBV7-9 and TRBJ2-7; no firm D call. V lost 5 bases, J lost 2 bases, and 7 bases lay in between. Germline V gene sequence: CDR1 SEHNR, CDR2 FQNEAQ (reference sequence). The CDR3 sequence is 12 residues long. In DNA form, the CDR3 reads TGTGCCAGCAGCCTCAGTACCTACGAGCAGTACTTC. Translated: CASSLSTYEQYF.